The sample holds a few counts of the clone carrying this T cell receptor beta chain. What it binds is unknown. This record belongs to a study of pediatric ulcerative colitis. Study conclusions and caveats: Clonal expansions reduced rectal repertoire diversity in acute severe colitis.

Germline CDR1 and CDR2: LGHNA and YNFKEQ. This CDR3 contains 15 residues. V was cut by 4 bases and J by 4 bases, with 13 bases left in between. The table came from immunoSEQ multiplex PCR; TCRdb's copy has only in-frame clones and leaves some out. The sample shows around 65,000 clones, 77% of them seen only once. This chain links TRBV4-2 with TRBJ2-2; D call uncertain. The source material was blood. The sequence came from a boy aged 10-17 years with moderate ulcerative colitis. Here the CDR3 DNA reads TGTGCCAGCAGCCCCCGTGAACACTCCACCGGGGAGCTGTTTTTT. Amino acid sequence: CASSPREHSTGELFF.